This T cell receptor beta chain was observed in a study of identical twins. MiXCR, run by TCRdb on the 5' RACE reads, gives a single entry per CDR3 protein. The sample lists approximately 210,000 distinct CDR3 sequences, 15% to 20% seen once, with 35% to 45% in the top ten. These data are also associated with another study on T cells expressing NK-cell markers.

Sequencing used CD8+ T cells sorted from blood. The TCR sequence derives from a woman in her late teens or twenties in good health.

DNA for the CDR3: TGTGCCACCAGTGATCTGAAGGATGAGCAGTTCTTC. Its protein is CATSDLKDEQFF. This chain links TRBV24-1 with TRBJ2-1; unclear D gene. CDR1 is KGHDR, CDR2 SFDVKD, per germline. Trimming left V 3 bases short and J 8 bases short, with 7 bases between. This CDR3 has 12 residues.